This is a list of T cell receptor beta chains from one sample in a study of cytomegalovirus exposure and HLA in healthy donors. Using immunoSEQ multiplex PCR, the repertoire was profiled, and TCRdb retains in-frame clones only, with some absent. The table shows 200,000 or so clones, with around nine tenths occurring only once. The sequenced material came from PBMCs. Receptors originate from a woman between 18 and 29 years old in good health and CMV-seropositive. Each CDR3 is given with its conserved first and last residue. Fields, in order: V gene, clone size, J gene, D gene, CDR3 DNA, CDR3 protein. D genes are given only for firm matches. Expanded clones get a size class; other rows say once, few or many, or leave the size out.

V: TRBV5-1
size: .
J: TRBJ1-2
D: .
DNA: TGCGCCAGCAGCCCCCCCTCGCAGGGCTATGGCTACACCTTC
CDR3: CASSPPSQGYGYTF

V: TRBV6-5
size: .
J: TRBJ1-4
D: .
DNA: TGTGCCAGCAGTTTTCGCGCAGGCAATGAAAAACTGTTTTTT
CDR3: CASSFRAGNEKLFF

V: TRBV10-1
size: .
J: TRBJ2-1
D: .
DNA: TGCGCCAGCAGTCCCCCGGGGGACAATGAGCAGTTCTTC
CDR3: CASSPPGDNEQFF

V: TRBV6-6
size: .
J: TRBJ1-2
D: TRBD1
DNA: TGTGCCAGCAGTTTTTCGGCGGGGACAGGTGGCTACACCTTC
CDR3: CASSFSAGTGGYTF

V: TRBV28
size: .
J: TRBJ1-2
D: .
DNA: TGTGCCAGCAGTTTTTCTGGTAGAAAAACCTATGGCTACACCTTC
CDR3: CASSFSGRKTYGYTF

V: TRBV15
size: .
J: TRBJ2-7
D: .
DNA: TGTGCCACCAGCCTAAGCGGCAGCTCCTACGAGCAGTACTTC
CDR3: CATSLSGSSYEQYF

V: TRBV5-4
size: .
J: TRBJ1-4
D: .
DNA: TGTGCCAGCAGCGCCTCATCCGGACAGTTAGGTGAAAAACTGTTTTTT
CDR3: CASSASSGQLGEKLFF

V: TRBV28
size: .
J: TRBJ1-2
D: TRBD1
DNA: TGTGCCACCAGGACAGGGGGCAACTATGGCTACACCTTC
CDR3: CATRTGGNYGYTF

V: TRBV27
size: .
J: TRBJ2-5
D: TRBD2
DNA: TGTGCCAGCAGCCGCGGACTAGAAGGGGTCCAAGAGACCCAGTACTTC
CDR3: CASSRGLEGVQETQYF

V: TRBV4-2
size: .
J: TRBJ2-3
D: TRBD2
DNA: TGTGCCAGCAGCCAGAGTAGCGGGGTATTAGATGTTTCAGATACGCAGTATTTT
CDR3: CASSQSSGVLDVSDTQYF

V: TRBV7-2
size: .
J: TRBJ2-7
D: TRBD1
DNA: TGTGCCAGCAGCGCGGACAGGTATAGTTACGAGCAGTACTTC
CDR3: CASSADRYSYEQYF

V: TRBV6-5
size: .
J: TRBJ1-5
D: TRBD1
DNA: TGTGCCAGCAGTCACAGGACAGGAGGCAATCAGCCCCAGCATTTT
CDR3: CASSHRTGGNQPQHF

V: TRBV6-5
size: .
J: TRBJ1-1
D: .
DNA: TGTGCCAGCAGTCGTCCGGGGTGGAGGCTCACTGAAGCTTTCTTT
CDR3: CASSRPGWRLTEAFF

V: TRBV27
size: once
J: TRBJ2-7
D: TRBD1
DNA: TGTGCCAGCAGTCCCGACGCCCGGGACAGGACCTACGAGCAGTACTTC
CDR3: CASSPDARDRTYEQYF

V: TRBV19
size: few
J: TRBJ1-5
D: TRBD1
DNA: TGTGCCAGTAGTGTGGGACAGGGAGGCAATCAGCCCCAGCATTTT
CDR3: CASSVGQGGNQPQHF

V: TRBV6-4
size: few
J: TRBJ2-1
D: TRBD2
DNA: TGTGCCAGCAGTGAAGGGGCTAGCGGGGGCAATGAGCAGTTCTTC
CDR3: CASSEGASGGNEQFF

V: TRBV7-3
size: .
J: TRBJ2-7
D: TRBD2
DNA: TGTGCCAGCAGCAACGCCGGGACTAGATTGTTTGGCGAGCAGTACTTC
CDR3: CASSNAGTRLFGEQYF

V: TRBV7-8
size: .
J: TRBJ1-2
D: .
DNA: TGTGCCAGCAGTCAGGACGGGGACTATGGCTACACCTTC
CDR3: CASSQDGDYGYTF

V: TRBV21-1
size: .
J: TRBJ1-2
D: .
DNA: TGTGCCAGCAGCTCGGCAGGATTTAGTTATGGCTACACCTTC
CDR3: CASSSAGFSYGYTF

V: TRBV7-2
size: .
J: TRBJ1-5
D: .
DNA: TGTGCCAGCAGCTTAGCTGGAGGTCCGCGTCAGCCCCAGCATTTT
CDR3: CASSLAGGPRQPQHF

V: TRBV13
size: .
J: TRBJ2-1
D: TRBD2
DNA: TGTGCCAGCAGCCACTCTTCGGGAGCGGGAGAAGGCAATGAGCAGTTCTTC
CDR3: CASSHSSGAGEGNEQFF

V: TRBV29-1
size: few
J: TRBJ1-2
D: .
DNA: TGCAGCGTGACAGACCCATCCTATGGCTACACCTTC
CDR3: CSVTDPSYGYTF

V: TRBV27
size: .
J: TRBJ1-3
D: .
DNA: TGTGCCAGCAGTTTAAGGGGCTCTGGAAACACCATATATTTT
CDR3: CASSLRGSGNTIYF

V: TRBV9
size: .
J: TRBJ2-5
D: TRBD2
DNA: TGTGCCAGCAGCGTAGCGTGGGTAGCGGGAGGCGGGATTACGGACCAAGAGACCCAGTACTTC
CDR3: CASSVAWVAGGGITDQETQYF